The 13 T cell receptor beta chains presented below share a single source sample, sequenced in a study of spatial heterogeneity in lung cancer. Using its own MiXCR run on the 5' RACE reads, TCRdb lists one record per CDR3 protein. Of 40,000 or so distinct CDR3 sequences in the sample, approximately 7.5% were seen once. Stated time point: sample taken at primary tumor resection. Specimen: PBMCs, collected at surgery. The receptor source for this set is a male donor with early-stage non-small cell lung cancer.

The rearrangement joins TRBV20-1 to TRBJ2-1, with 11 bases matching TRBD2. The CDR3 length is 15 residues. Germline V lookup: CDR1 DFQATT, CDR2 SNEGSKA (reference sequence). J was trimmed by 2 bases and V by 3 bases; bases with no gene match: 3. For the CDR3, the DNA is TGCAGTGCTAGTGATAGCGGGGGGGCCTACAATGAGCAGTTCTTC. Translation: CSASDSGGAYNEQFF.

Many counts were recorded for this clonotype. The chain links TRBV7-3 to TRBJ2-2; 9 positions agree with TRBD2. V trimming: 5 bases; J trimming: 3 bases; junction bases outside the gene matches: 7. CDR1 is SGHTA, CDR2 FQGTGA, per germline. This CDR3 has 16 residues. CDR3 sequence reads: CASSRPSGEDTGELFF. Here the CDR3 DNA reads TGTGCCAGCAGCCGCCCTAGCGGGGAGGACACCGGGGAGCTGTTTTTT. Full variable domain (missing parts from reference TRBV7-3 and TRBJ2-2): GAGVSQTPSNKVTEKGKYVELRCDPISGHTALYWYRQSLGQGPEFLIYFQGTGAADDSGLPNDRFFAVRPEGSVSTLKIQRTERGDSAVYLCASSRPSGEDTGELFFGEGSRLTVL.

The rearrangement links TRBV14 to TRBJ1-2; D is uncertain. This CDR3 comprises 16 residues. Germline lookup yields CDR1 SGHDN and CDR2 FVKESK. Trimming pared 0 bases from V and 9 bases from J, leaving 20 bases between. The CDR3 sequence is CASSQDADRTLGSYTF. The CDR3 bases are TGTGCCAGCAGCCAAGATGCCGACCGGACTCTCGGAAGCTACACCTTC.

This clonotype came up once. One base away lies a much larger clone, so this may be a sequencing read error. The chain recombines TRBV7-4 with TRBJ2-3, with D uncertain. Germline-derived CDR1 and CDR2 are SGHVT and SQSDAQ. Trimming removed 1 base from V and 1 base from J, with 12 bases in between. The CDR3 spans 16 residues. CDR3 sequence: CASSLEAGECTDTQYF. DNA of the CDR3: TGTGCCAGCAGCTTAGAGGCCGGCGAGTGCACAGATACGCAGTATTTT.

This clonotype was observed many times. The V and J genes are TRBV5-1 and TRBJ1-2; tentatively, D is TRBD1 (5 bases). The CDR3 has 15 amino acids. The V gene's germline CDR1 is SGHRS and CDR2 YFSETQ. V lost 4 bases, J lost 7 bases, and 20 bases lay in between. For the CDR3, the DNA is TGCGCCAGCAGCCCCGGGGACGGTACTTACCCTGGCTACACCTTC. It encodes CASSPGDGTYPGYTF.

Turning to this clonotype: A much larger clonotype is one base distant, so this may be a read error. CDR3 protein: CANSPRQGSKREQYF. The CDR3, as DNA: TGTGCCAACAGCCCTCGACAGGGGAGTAAGCGCGAGCAGTACTTC. The rearrangement links TRBV7-3 to TRBJ2-7, with 8 bases fitting TRBD1. CDR3 length: 15 amino acids. Per the germline V gene, CDR1 is SGHTA and CDR2 is FQGTGA.

This clonotype was observed at least ten times. The CDR3 DNA reads TGTGCCAGCAGCTCAACAGGCACCGGGGAGCTGTTTTTT. Protein product: CASSSTGTGELFF. V and J are TRBV11-2 and TRBJ2-2; D perhaps matches TRBD1 (5 bases). The CDR3 is 13 residues long. The V end was cut by 4 bases, the J end by 4 bases, with 7 bases between. Germline values: CDR1 SGHAT, CDR2 FQNNGV.

This clonotype was detected many times. The V and J genes are TRBV4-1 and TRBJ1-1, with D possibly TRBD1 on 5 matching bases. The CDR3 is 12 amino acids. V was cut by 1 base and J by 9 bases, with 9 bases left in between. Germline V lookup: CDR1 MGHRA, CDR2 YSYEKL. This chain's CDR3 is CASSQAGRKAFF. CDR3 DNA: TGCGCCAGCAGCCAAGCGGGGCGTAAAGCTTTCTTT.

This clonotype was picked up many times. The V gene is TRBV3-2, the J gene TRBJ2-7; the table calls TRBD2, which could not be checked here. TRBV3-2 is recorded as a pseudogene. This CDR3 is built from 17 residues. This CDR3 reads CASSHGLAGGMIYEQYV. CDR3 nucleotides: TGTGCCAGCAGCCACGGACTAGCGGGAGGGATGATCTACGAGCAGTACGTC.

This clonotype was counted many times. This chain uses TRBV7-9 with TRBJ1-2; D uncertain. CDR1 and CDR2 (germline): SEHNR, FQNEAQ (reference sequence). The CDR3 loop spans 13 amino acids. V was shortened by 2 bases and J by 6 bases, with 10 bases between the two germline ends. For the CDR3, the DNA is TGTGCCAGCAGCTTACTCCCCGACGATGGCTACACCTTC. Protein product: CASSLLPDDGYTF.

This clonotype was detected many times. The junction shows a germline mismatch at one end, possibly a read error. This chain links TRBV7-7 with TRBJ2-3; unclear D gene. Looked up from germline, CDR1 is SSHAT and CDR2 is FNYEAQ (reference sequence). This CDR3 spans 14 amino acids. CDR3 nucleotides: TGTGCTAGCAGCTCTGGTCCAGACACAGATACGCAGTATTTT. This sequence encodes CASSSGPDTDTQYF.

There are many counts of this clonotype. The genes are TRBV7-9 and TRBJ2-5; 11 bases are shared with TRBD2. CDR3 size: 16 residues. The J segment lost 4 bases and the V segment lost 5 bases, leaving 9 bases of the junction unmatched. Per the germline V gene, CDR1 is SEHNR and CDR2 is FQNEAQ (reference sequence). The CDR3 region has the DNA TGTGCCAGCAGCAGGGGCTCCCTAGCGGGAGGAGAGACCCAGTACTTC. It codes for CASSRGSLAGGETQYF.

This clonotype was counted at least ten times. This chain uses TRBV27 with TRBJ1-1; 11 bases map to TRBD1. Germline CDR1 is MNHEY and CDR2 is SMNVEV (reference sequence). CDR3 length: 15 amino acids. The J segment lost 3 bases and the V segment lost 5 bases, leaving 5 bases of the junction unmatched. The CDR3 region has the DNA TGTGCCAGCAGTCCATGGACAGGGGGCGACACTGAAGCTTTCTTT. Translated, it gives CASSPWTGGDTEAFF.